The rows below give T cell receptor beta chains drawn from one sample of a study of response to subunit inactivated influenza vaccine. Each CDR3 protein is one row after TCRdb ran MiXCR on the RT-PCR reads. Altogether about 160,000 distinct CDR3 sequences are present, 11% being singletons, with the ten largest covering 9.5% to 15%. The material sequenced was non-naive T cells sorted from PBMCs, taken 35 to 45 days after vaccination. The receptor source for this set is a man over 45 who received an inactivated influenza vaccine. The CDR3 runs from the conserved cysteine through the conserved F or W. A D gene is named only where the DNA matches it firmly. The size entry is marked missing in some rows and otherwise reads once, few, many or a size class.

CDR3nt: TGCAGTGCTAAGGCGAGCACTGAAGCTTTCTTT
CDR3aa: CSAKASTEAFF
d_gene: -
j_gene: TRBJ1-1
abundance: few
v_gene: TRBV20-1

CDR3nt: TGCAGTGCTCCCGTCGGGGGCTCTGGAAACACCATATATTTT
CDR3aa: CSAPVGGSGNTIYF
d_gene: -
j_gene: TRBJ1-3
abundance: many
v_gene: TRBV20-1

CDR3nt: TGCAGCGTTATGACAGGAGCGAACACCGGGGAGCTGTTTTTT
CDR3aa: CSVMTGANTGELFF
d_gene: -
j_gene: TRBJ2-2
abundance: many
v_gene: TRBV29-1

CDR3nt: TGCGCCAGCAGCTTGGTTTACCGGGGTGAACAAGAGACCCAGTACTTC
CDR3aa: CASSLVYRGEQETQYF
d_gene: -
j_gene: TRBJ2-5
abundance: many
v_gene: TRBV5-1

CDR3nt: TGTGCCAGCAGCCAAGAATGGGGCGGGAGCTCCTACGAGCAGTACTTC
CDR3aa: CASSQEWGGSSYEQYF
d_gene: TRBD2
j_gene: TRBJ2-7
abundance: few
v_gene: TRBV4-2

CDR3nt: TGCAGTGCTAGGACAGGGCCGACGAGTCAGCCCCAGCATTTT
CDR3aa: CSARTGPTSQPQHF
d_gene: TRBD1
j_gene: TRBJ1-5
abundance: -
v_gene: TRBV20-1

CDR3nt: TGTGCCAGCAGCTTACGTACAGATACGCAGTATTTT
CDR3aa: CASSLRTDTQYF
d_gene: -
j_gene: TRBJ2-3
abundance: many
v_gene: TRBV11-2

CDR3nt: TGTGCCATCAACACAGGCAGCAATCAGCCCCAGCATTTT
CDR3aa: CAINTGSNQPQHF
d_gene: -
j_gene: TRBJ1-5
abundance: few
v_gene: TRBV10-3

CDR3nt: TGTGCCAGCAGCTTGAGTAGACGGAACCAAGAGACCCAGTACTTC
CDR3aa: CASSLSRRNQETQYF
d_gene: -
j_gene: TRBJ2-5
abundance: many
v_gene: TRBV11-2

CDR3nt: TGTGCCAGCAGTTTGTACACAGGAAGGGTCCACGAGCAGTACTTC
CDR3aa: CASSLYTGRVHEQYF
d_gene: -
j_gene: TRBJ2-7
abundance: -
v_gene: TRBV28

CDR3nt: TGTGCCAGCAGCTTGGGATCCATCACAGTGAACACTGAAGCTTTCTTT
CDR3aa: CASSLGSITVNTEAFF
d_gene: -
j_gene: TRBJ1-1
abundance: few
v_gene: TRBV5-6

CDR3nt: TGTGCCAGCAGCCCTACTAGCGGGGCGGAACGGTTCTTC
CDR3aa: CASSPTSGAERFF
d_gene: TRBD2
j_gene: TRBJ2-1
abundance: few
v_gene: TRBV7-3

CDR3nt: TGTGCCAGCAGTACGGGTGTCGGAGATACGCAGTATTTT
CDR3aa: CASSTGVGDTQYF
d_gene: -
j_gene: TRBJ2-3
abundance: few
v_gene: TRBV27

CDR3nt: TGTGCCAGCACAACCGGAGACCAAGAGACCCAGTACTTC
CDR3aa: CASTTGDQETQYF
d_gene: -
j_gene: TRBJ2-5
abundance: few
v_gene: TRBV7-9

CDR3nt: TGTGCCAGCAGCCCATGGGGGGATAGCAATCAGCCCCAGCATTTT
CDR3aa: CASSPWGDSNQPQHF
d_gene: -
j_gene: TRBJ1-5
abundance: many
v_gene: TRBV4-2

CDR3nt: TGTGCCAGCAGGCCATGGGGTAATCAGCCCCAGCATTTT
CDR3aa: CASRPWGNQPQHF
d_gene: -
j_gene: TRBJ1-5
abundance: -
v_gene: TRBV2

CDR3nt: TGTGCCAGCAGACGGGACGACACGGCAGAGACCCAGTACTTC
CDR3aa: CASRRDDTAETQYF
d_gene: -
j_gene: TRBJ2-5
abundance: many
v_gene: TRBV12-3/TRBV12-4

CDR3nt: TGTGCCAGCAGTTACTCGTTGGGGCTAGCGGGTGAGCAGTACTTC
CDR3aa: CASSYSLGLAGEQYF
d_gene: TRBD2
j_gene: TRBJ2-7
abundance: -
v_gene: TRBV6-5

CDR3nt: TGTGCCAGCAGTCCGCAGGGACCCTACGAGCAGTACTTC
CDR3aa: CASSPQGPYEQYF
d_gene: -
j_gene: TRBJ2-7
abundance: many
v_gene: TRBV12-3/TRBV12-4

CDR3nt: TGTGCCAGCAGTGAAAGACAGGAGAGGGGCTACACCTTC
CDR3aa: CASSERQERGYTF
d_gene: -
j_gene: TRBJ1-2
abundance: few
v_gene: TRBV25-1

CDR3nt: TGCGCCAGCCTTAGGGCTAGCGAAAAGGCGTCCTACAATGAGCAGTTCTTC
CDR3aa: CASLRASEKASYNEQFF
d_gene: -
j_gene: TRBJ2-1
abundance: -
v_gene: TRBV10-1

CDR3nt: TGTGCCAGTAGTATGTCGGGGAGTCAGCCCCAGCATTTT
CDR3aa: CASSMSGSQPQHF
d_gene: -
j_gene: TRBJ1-5
abundance: -
v_gene: TRBV19

CDR3nt: TGTGCCAGCACTTCCAACAGGGTGAAGACCTTC
CDR3aa: CASTSNRVKTF
d_gene: -
j_gene: TRBJ2-7
abundance: few
v_gene: TRBV28

CDR3nt: TGTGCCAGCAGCCACCTTTACAGGGGACGGATTCAAGAGACCCAGTACTTC
CDR3aa: CASSHLYRGRIQETQYF
d_gene: TRBD1
j_gene: TRBJ2-5
abundance: few
v_gene: TRBV3-1

CDR3nt: TGTGCCAGCAGAGGGAGGGGGCAGAATTACTACGAGCAGTACTTC
CDR3aa: CASRGRGQNYYEQYF
d_gene: -
j_gene: TRBJ2-7
abundance: few
v_gene: TRBV28

CDR3nt: TGCAGCGTTGCCGTTTCCGTGAACACTGAAGCTTTCTTT
CDR3aa: CSVAVSVNTEAFF
d_gene: -
j_gene: TRBJ1-1
abundance: many
v_gene: TRBV29-1

CDR3nt: TGCGCCAGCAGCTCGCAGGGAGGGGCTGGAAACACCATATATTTT
CDR3aa: CASSSQGGAGNTIYF
d_gene: -
j_gene: TRBJ1-3
abundance: -
v_gene: TRBV5-1

CDR3nt: TGCAGTGCTAGGCTAGCGGGAGTAGAGACCCAGTACTTC
CDR3aa: CSARLAGVETQYF
d_gene: TRBD2
j_gene: TRBJ2-5
abundance: few
v_gene: TRBV20-1

CDR3nt: TGTGCCAGCAGCTTTACTACTAGCAATGAGCAGTTCTTC
CDR3aa: CASSFTTSNEQFF
d_gene: -
j_gene: TRBJ2-1
abundance: -
v_gene: TRBV12-3/TRBV12-4

CDR3nt: TGTGCCACCAGGCAATCTTCCACGTACCAAGAGACCCAGTACTTC
CDR3aa: CATRQSSTYQETQYF
d_gene: -
j_gene: TRBJ2-5
abundance: many
v_gene: TRBV24-1

CDR3nt: TGCAGTGCTAGAGAGGTTCCGGGACGGATTAGCACAGATACGCAGTATTTT
CDR3aa: CSAREVPGRISTDTQYF
d_gene: -
j_gene: TRBJ2-3
abundance: -
v_gene: TRBV20-1

CDR3nt: TGTGCCAGCAGCTTCGCAACCCCGAGGGCAGATACGCAGTATTTT
CDR3aa: CASSFATPRADTQYF
d_gene: -
j_gene: TRBJ2-3
abundance: few
v_gene: TRBV7-8

CDR3nt: TGTGCCAGCGGGACTAGCGAGGGGGCTAGGAATGAGCAGTTCTTC
CDR3aa: CASGTSEGARNEQFF
d_gene: TRBD2
j_gene: TRBJ2-1
abundance: -
v_gene: TRBV7-9

CDR3nt: TGCAGTGCTGGGGACAGGGTTCAGTATACGCAGTATTTT
CDR3aa: CSAGDRVQYTQYF
d_gene: TRBD1
j_gene: TRBJ2-3
abundance: few
v_gene: TRBV20-1

CDR3nt: TGTGCCAGCAGCTTGGAGGCTCTAGCGGGGGGCCTTACTGGGGCCAACGTCCTGACTTTC
CDR3aa: CASSLEALAGGLTGANVLTF
d_gene: TRBD2
j_gene: TRBJ2-6
abundance: few
v_gene: TRBV5-4

CDR3nt: TGTGCCAGCAGCAAAACAGGGGTGGGCACTGAAGCTTTCTTT
CDR3aa: CASSKTGVGTEAFF
d_gene: TRBD1
j_gene: TRBJ1-1
abundance: few
v_gene: TRBV6-1

CDR3nt: TGTGCCAGCAGCTTAGTTCAAAACACCGGGGAGCTGTTTTTT
CDR3aa: CASSLVQNTGELFF
d_gene: -
j_gene: TRBJ2-2
abundance: -
v_gene: TRBV11-2

CDR3nt: TGCGCCAGCAGCTCACTACAGGGCAACACTGAAGCTTTCTTT
CDR3aa: CASSSLQGNTEAFF
d_gene: -
j_gene: TRBJ1-1
abundance: many
v_gene: TRBV5-1

CDR3nt: TGTGCCATCAGTGAGTCGGTGAGGATAACCTACGAGCAGTACTTC
CDR3aa: CAISESVRITYEQYF
d_gene: -
j_gene: TRBJ2-7
abundance: many
v_gene: TRBV10-3

CDR3nt: TGTGCCACCAGTGATTTGGCAGCCAACTATGGCTACACCTTC
CDR3aa: CATSDLAANYGYTF
d_gene: -
j_gene: TRBJ1-2
abundance: -
v_gene: TRBV24-1

CDR3nt: TGTGCCAGCAGTAAAAAGGAGAGTGGAGGGCCGAATGAGCAGTTCTTC
CDR3aa: CASSKKESGGPNEQFF
d_gene: -
j_gene: TRBJ2-1
abundance: many
v_gene: TRBV6-4

CDR3nt: TGCAGTACTAGTGAGAGTGGGGGCAGTTCACCCCTCCACTTT
CDR3aa: CSTSESGGSSPLHF
d_gene: -
j_gene: TRBJ1-6
abundance: many
v_gene: TRBV20-1